This record looks at one T cell receptor (beta chain) sequence and its context. Sequenced by immunoSEQ multiplex PCR; TCRdb stores in-frame clones only, minus some. The sample lists some 36,000 clones, about 68% occurring once. This sample was included in a study of early stage breast cancer tumors. Study context: Most invasive tumors, about 80% of the 16, were ER+/PR+/HER2-.

Germline loops: CDR1 MNHNY, CDR2 SVGAGI (reference sequence). J lost 5 bases, V lost 8 bases, and 9 bases had no gene match. This CDR3 is built from 14 residues. The sequence was obtained from a person between 60 and 69 years old with breast cancer. The sequenced sample was blood. The rearrangement joins TRBV6-6 to TRBJ1-2, with 9 bases lining up with TRBD1. The CDR3 spells CASDVQGATYGYTF. CDR3 sequence (DNA): TGTGCCAGCGACGTACAGGGGGCGACGTATGGCTACACCTTC.